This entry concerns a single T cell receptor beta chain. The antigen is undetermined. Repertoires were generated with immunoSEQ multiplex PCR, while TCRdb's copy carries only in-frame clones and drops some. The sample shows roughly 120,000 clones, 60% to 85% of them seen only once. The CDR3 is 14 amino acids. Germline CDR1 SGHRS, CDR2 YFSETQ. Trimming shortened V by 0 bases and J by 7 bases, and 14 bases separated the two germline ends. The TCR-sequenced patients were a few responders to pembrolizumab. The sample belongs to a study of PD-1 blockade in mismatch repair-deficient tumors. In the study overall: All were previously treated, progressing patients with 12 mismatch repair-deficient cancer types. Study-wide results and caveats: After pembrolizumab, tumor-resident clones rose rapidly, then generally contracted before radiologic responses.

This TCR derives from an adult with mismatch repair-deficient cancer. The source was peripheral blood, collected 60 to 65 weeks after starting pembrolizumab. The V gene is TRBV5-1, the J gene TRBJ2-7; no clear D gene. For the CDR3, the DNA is TGCGCCAGCAGCTTGGATTCACCGATGGGGGAGCAGTACTTC. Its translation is CASSLDSPMGEQYF.